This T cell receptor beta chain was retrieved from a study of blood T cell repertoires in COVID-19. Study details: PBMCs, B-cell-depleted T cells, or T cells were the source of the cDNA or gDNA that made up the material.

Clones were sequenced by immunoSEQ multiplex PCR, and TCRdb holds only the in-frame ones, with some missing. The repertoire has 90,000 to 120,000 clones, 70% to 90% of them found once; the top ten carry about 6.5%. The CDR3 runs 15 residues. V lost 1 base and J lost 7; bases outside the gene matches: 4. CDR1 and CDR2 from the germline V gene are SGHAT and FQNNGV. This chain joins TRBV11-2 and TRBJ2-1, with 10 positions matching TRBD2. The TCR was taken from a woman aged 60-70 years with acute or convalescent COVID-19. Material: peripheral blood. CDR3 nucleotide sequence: TGTGCCAGCAGCTTAGCTAGCGGGAGCCGGAATGAGCAGTTCTTC. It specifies CASSLASGSRNEQFF.